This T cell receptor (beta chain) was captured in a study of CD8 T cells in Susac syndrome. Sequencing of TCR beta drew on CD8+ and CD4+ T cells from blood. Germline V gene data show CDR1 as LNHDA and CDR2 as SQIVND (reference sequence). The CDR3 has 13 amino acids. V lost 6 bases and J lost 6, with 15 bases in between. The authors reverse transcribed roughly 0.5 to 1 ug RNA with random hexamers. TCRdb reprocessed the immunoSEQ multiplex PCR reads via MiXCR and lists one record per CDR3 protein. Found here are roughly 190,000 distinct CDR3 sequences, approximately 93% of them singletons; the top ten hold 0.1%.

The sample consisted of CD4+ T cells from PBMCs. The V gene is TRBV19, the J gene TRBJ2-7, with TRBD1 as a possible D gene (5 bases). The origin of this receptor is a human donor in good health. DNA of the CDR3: TGTGCCAGTAGCAATACCCCAGGGCGCGAGCAGTACTTC. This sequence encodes CASSNTPGREQYF. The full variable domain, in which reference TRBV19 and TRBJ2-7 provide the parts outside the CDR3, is DGGITQSPKYLFRKEGQNVTLSCEQNLNHDAMYWYRQDPGQGLRLIYYSQIVNDFQKGDIAEGYSVSREKKESFPLTVTSAQKNPTAFYLCASSNTPGREQYFGPGTRLTVT.